The 5 T cell receptor beta chains listed next were all sequenced from one sample in a study of CD8+CD57+ T cells in acquired aplastic anemia listed by TCRdb under 2018. TCRdb shows the sequencer as Illumina HiSeq 2000. Genomic DNA was used as template for profiling of TCR beta VDJ combinations and CDR3 sequences. TCRdb passed the public sequencing reads through fastp at Q25 and MiXCR, retaining productive beta sequences. Records with the same CDR3 protein are collapsed into one entry carrying the most frequent genes and DNA. The sample table shows about 470,000 distinct CDR3 sequences, and more than 25% are seen once. The ten largest clones represent nearly 0.85% of the sample. The patients picked for sequencing were ones in whom flow cytometry had shown an expansion of CD8+CD57+ cells. The material sequenced was sorted CD4+, CD8+, or CD8+CD57+ T cells (not recorded which) from PBMCs. These receptors were obtained from a human donor with aplastic anemia.

This clonotype was seen a single time. A much larger clone lies a single base off, so this may be a read error. The chain combines TRBV11-1 with TRBJ2-3, with D perhaps assigned TRBD1 or TRBD2 (5 bases each). The CDR3 totals 16 residues. Trimming removed 4 bases at V and 2 bases at J, with 16 bases between. CDR1 and CDR2 (germline): SGHAT, FQDESV (reference sequence). Written as DNA, the CDR3 is TGTGCCAGCAGCTCCGCGGTAGGGGAGTCCACAGATACGCAGTATTTT. It yields the protein CASSSAVGESTDTQYF.

The chain carries TRBV18 and TRBJ2-3, with D possibly matching TRBD2 (6 bases). Germline lookup yields CDR1 KGHSH and CDR2 LQKENI. The CDR3 has 14 amino acids. V gave up 3 bases and J gave up 3 bases, with 10 bases separating them. The CDR3 DNA reads as TGTGCCAGCTCACCTCCAGCGGGTACAGATACGCAGTATTTT. Protein sequence: CASSPPAGTDTQYF.

This clonotype was seen more than once but under ten times. This chain uses TRBV6-1 with TRBJ1-1; D unresolved. The CDR3 consists of 13 residues. CDR1 is MNHNS and CDR2 is SASEGT in the germline V gene. Trimming took 7 bases from V and 2 from J, leaving 11 bases between them. The CDR3 coding sequence is TGTGCCAGCATCCAGCTACAAAACACTGAAGCTTTCTTT. Its translation is CASIQLQNTEAFF.

The chain carries TRBV6-2 or TRBV6-3 and TRBJ2-6; the D gene is possibly TRBD2 (5 bases). Between the trimmed V and J ends, which lost 0 bases and 4 bases, there was a span of 19 bases. The germline V gene has CDR1 MNHEY and CDR2 SVGEGT. CDR3 size: 19 residues. The CDR3 coding sequence is TGTGCCAGCAGTTACTCGGGAGACCCTCCCCACGGGGGGGCCAACGTCCTGACTTTC. Its protein product is CASSYSGDPPHGGANVLTF.

This clonotype was recorded at least ten times. V usage is TRBV5-1 and J usage is TRBJ2-5; the D is unclear. Germline CDR1 SGHRS, CDR2 YFSETQ. With 0 bases removed from V and 1 base from J, the gap between germline ends came to 7 bases. The CDR3 totals 14 residues. The CDR3 loop is CASSLVGPQETQYF. CDR3 nucleotide sequence: TGCGCCAGCAGCTTGGTCGGTCCCCAAGAGACCCAGTACTTC.